The T cell receptor (beta chain) under discussion was sequenced for a study of T cell responses to AZD1222 COVID-19 vaccine. Study-wide results and caveats: Unmutated variant regions reportedly attract nearly half of all spike-specific TCRs. Regions 160-218 and 743-854 held dominance among vaccine-associated CD4 TCRs, which spanned spike.

The germline V gene encodes CDR1 SNHLY and CDR2 FYNNEI. The CDR3 is made up of 15 amino acids. V lost 4 bases, J lost 4 bases, and 7 bases stayed unmatched. Here immunoSEQ multiplex PCR was the method, and the copy in TCRdb shows in-frame clones only, minus some. The table has under 200,000 clones, around nine tenths seen once. With regard to this clone: Its matching antigen is unknown.

The chain uses TRBV2 and TRBJ2-5, with 9 nucleotides matching TRBD2. This TCR derives from an adult who received the MenACWY meningococcal vaccine as a control. The sample in question was peripheral blood, obtained 28 days after the second dose of the MenACWY control vaccine. CDR3 residues: CASSVIAGVRETQYF. Written as DNA, the CDR3 is TGTGCCAGCAGTGTAATAGCGGGAGTTCGAGAGACCCAGTACTTC.